Following are 18 T cell receptor beta chains from one sample sequenced in a study of cytomegalovirus exposure and HLA in healthy donors. PCR amplification relied on 60 Vbeta primers (plus 13 Jbeta primers). TCRdb keeps only in-frame clones here, not all; method: immunoSEQ multiplex PCR. The table records some 160,000 clones, roughly 84% of them present only once. Material: PBMCs. Receptors were obtained from a boy aged 2-9 years in good health and CMV-seronegative.

This clone has only one observation. The rearrangement uses TRBV5-5 and TRBJ2-1; D remains unclear. The CDR3 spans 13 residues. Germline CDR1 SGHKS, CDR2 YYEKEE (reference sequence). V gave up 1 base and J gave up 15 bases, with 17 bases separating them. The CDR3 nucleotides read TGTGCCAGCAGCTTGACATTTGGTAGCTGGGTGTTCTTC. Translated, it gives CASSLTFGSWVFF.

The J gene is TRBJ2-1, the V gene TRBV11-2, with D possibly matching TRBD1 (5 bases). Germline V gives CDR1 SGHAT, CDR2 FQNNGV. V was cut by 4 bases and J by 4 bases, with 11 bases left in between. This CDR3 comprises 14 residues. The CDR3 reads CASSSLRVYNEQFF. CDR3 sequence (DNA): TGTGCCAGCAGCTCACTCAGGGTGTACAATGAGCAGTTCTTC.

The V gene is TRBV4-2, the J gene TRBJ1-1, with D unclear. CDR1 is LGHNA and CDR2 is YNFKEQ in the germline V gene. V shed 1 base and J shed 5 bases, with 14 bases lying between them. The CDR3 runs to 15 residues. CDR3 residues: CASSQGTGLGTEAFF. CDR3 nucleotides: TGTGCCAGCAGCCAAGGAACGGGATTGGGGACTGAAGCTTTCTTT.

V gene TRBV10-3 combines with J gene TRBJ2-7; 7 nucleotides match TRBD2. Germline V gives CDR1 ENHRY, CDR2 SYGVKD. The CDR3 contains 15 residues. J was trimmed by 5 bases and V by 4 bases; bases with no gene match: 11. CDR3 sequence reads: CAISGTTSAGDEQYF. The CDR3 DNA is TGTGCCATCAGTGGCACCACTAGCGCCGGAGACGAGCAGTACTTC.

This clone was detected only once. The rearrangement uses TRBV6-5 and TRBJ2-5; no firm D call. The V end was cut by 2 bases, the J end by 1 base, with 8 bases between. From germline, CDR1 is MNHEY and CDR2 SVGAGI. CDR3 length: 14 residues. The CDR3 region is CASSYGRFQETQYF. The CDR3 nucleotides are TGTGCCAGCAGTTACGGCAGGTTCCAAGAGACCCAGTACTTC.

This clone appeared a few times. V usage is TRBV6-5 and J usage is TRBJ1-1; D call uncertain. This CDR3 is built from 11 residues. Trimming shortened V by 6 bases and J by 2 bases, and 4 bases separated the two germline ends. Looked up from germline, CDR1 is MNHEY and CDR2 is SVGAGI. The CDR3 loop reads CASRANTEAFF. The CDR3 nucleotides read TGTGCCAGCAGGGCTAACACTGAAGCTTTCTTT.

On this clone: One junction end does not reproduce the germline sequence, and a read error may be involved. The genes are TRBV9 and TRBJ2-5; TRBD1 matches at 7 bases. With the DNA end fitting TRBJ2-7 better, the J assignment may be wrong. The CDR3 totals 14 residues. The germline V gene encodes CDR1 SGDLS and CDR2 YYNGEE. CDR3 bases: TGTGCCAGCAGCGCCACAGGGGTCTCCCACGAGCAGTACTTC. This gives the protein CASSATGVSHEQYF.

This chain uses TRBV10-3 with TRBJ2-7, with 10 bases that match TRBD2. The length of the CDR3 is 15 residues. Trimming at V came to 3 bases and at J to 5 bases, leaving 7 bases not matched to a gene. Germline V lookup: CDR1 ENHRY, CDR2 SYGVKD. CDR3 region: CAISDTAGGRNEQYF. In nucleotides, the CDR3 is TGTGCCATCAGTGACACAGCGGGAGGGAGGAACGAGCAGTACTTC.

V gene TRBV6-1 combines with J gene TRBJ1-1; 7 bases agree with TRBD1. V lost 6 bases to trimming and J lost 5 bases; unmatched junction nucleotides: 12. The CDR3 is made up of 15 amino acids. CDR1 and CDR2 from the germline V gene are MNHNS and SASEGT. CDR3 nucleotides: TGTGCCAGCAGACAGGAGGGGGCGCAGGGTACTGAAGCTTTCTTT. Translating it yields CASRQEGAQGTEAFF.

The rearrangement links TRBV28 to TRBJ2-2, with D uncertain. Trimming shortened V by 3 bases and J by 11 bases, and 7 bases separated the two germline ends. From germline, CDR1 is MDHEN and CDR2 SYDVKM. The CDR3 runs 11 residues. The CDR3 loop is CASSFRGELFF. CDR3 in DNA: TGTGCCAGCAGTTTCCGCGGTGAGCTGTTTTTT.

This chain uses TRBV5-4 with TRBJ1-1; 8 nucleotides agree with TRBD1. The V segment lost 0 bases and the J segment 1 base; nucleotides outside the gene matches: 8. This CDR3 has 17 residues. CDR1 SGHNT and CDR2 YYREEE come from the germline V gene (reference sequence). This chain's CDR3 is CASSLEEMGQENTEAFF. The CDR3 nucleotides are TGTGCCAGCAGCTTGGAGGAGATGGGACAGGAGAACACTGAAGCTTTCTTT. Full variable domain (remainder filled in from reference TRBV5-4 and TRBJ1-1): ETGVTQSPTHLIKTRGQQVTLRCSSQSGHNTVSWYQQALGQGPQFIFQYYREEENGRGNFPPRFSGLQFPNYSSELNVNALELDDSALYLCASSLEEMGQENTEAFFGQGTRLTVV.

This chain links TRBV5-1 with TRBJ1-1; D may be TRBD1 (6 bases). The V gene lost 1 base and the J gene lost 5 bases, with 12 bases spanning the gap. The CDR3 loop spans 14 amino acids. Germline CDR1 and CDR2: SGHRS and YFSETQ. CDR3 sequence reads: CASSLTGTTTEAFF. The CDR3 nucleotides read TGCGCCAGCAGCTTGACAGGGACGACGACTGAAGCTTTCTTT.

Here the CDR3 reads CARSFGNTIYF. For the CDR3, the DNA is TGTGCCCGTTCTTTCGGAAACACCATATATTTT. V usage is TRBV30 and J usage is TRBJ1-3, with unresolved D. CDR3 length: 11 residues. The V gene lost 8 bases and the J gene lost 4 bases, with 9 bases spanning the gap. Germline-derived CDR1 and CDR2 are GTSNPN and SVGIG (reference sequence).

This chain connects TRBV27 to TRBJ2-3; TRBD2 is a possible D gene (7 bases). The V end lost 6 bases, the J end lost 6 bases, and 10 bases lay between the germline ends. The CDR3 consists of 12 residues. Germline values: CDR1 MNHEY, CDR2 SMNVEV (reference sequence). In nucleotides, the CDR3 is TGTGCCAGCAGGCGGGGGCGGGATACGCAGTATTTT. Protein product: CASRRGRDTQYF.

This clone was found once. The chain joins TRBV4-1 to TRBJ2-7, with 9 nucleotides matching TRBD2. Germline CDR1 MGHRA, CDR2 YSYEKL. The CDR3 consists of 16 residues. V was pared by 4 bases and J by 1 base, with 8 bases of the junction left unmatched. The chain's CDR3 is CASSRSVSGRSYEQYF. The DNA for the CDR3 is TGCGCCAGCAGCCGTTCAGTGAGCGGGAGGTCCTACGAGCAGTACTTC.

This clone was recorded a few times. V is TRBV6-5 and J is TRBJ1-1, with a possible D match to TRBD1 (6 bases). Between the trimmed V and J ends, which lost 7 bases and 3 bases, there was a span of 18 bases. The CDR3 totals 15 residues. Germline values: CDR1 MNHEY, CDR2 SVGAGI. The CDR3 DNA reads as TGTGCCAGCACCAACGAGGGGGTCGGGGACACTGAAGCTTTCTTT. It codes for CASTNEGVGDTEAFF.

The gene calls are TRBV10-3 and TRBJ2-1; possible D gene TRBD1, 6 bases. The CDR3 extends over 13 amino acids. Trimming took 6 bases from V and 6 from J, leaving 12 bases between them. Germline loops: CDR1 ENHRY, CDR2 SYGVKD. CDR3 loop: CAIRSGGGNEQFF. In DNA, the CDR3 is TGTGCCATCAGGTCTGGGGGCGGCAATGAGCAGTTCTTC.

This clone has a handful of counts. The rearrangement joins TRBV4-2 to TRBJ1-1; D uncertain. The V gene's germline CDR1 is LGHNA and CDR2 YNFKEQ. The CDR3 has 15 amino acids. The V and J ends lost 3 bases and 7 bases respectively, with 18 bases between them. The CDR3 spells CASSHWRPRIREAFF. DNA of the CDR3: TGTGCCAGCAGCCATTGGAGGCCCCGGATCCGTGAAGCTTTCTTT.